Below are 15 T cell receptor beta chains sequenced from a single sample in a study of identical twins (dated by TCRdb to 2015 to 2016). Library prep was done by 5' RACE. The sequencer was an Illumina HiSeq 2000. TCRdb trimmed the raw reads at Q25, called clones with MiXCR and kept productive beta chains. Records with the same CDR3 protein are collapsed into one entry carrying the most frequent genes and DNA. A total of 200,000 or so distinct CDR3 sequences appear in this sample, 7.5% of them only once. About 1.9% of the sample lies in the top ten. The sample also formed part of further work on yellow fever vaccine responses in identical twins.

The specimen sequenced was memory (CD45RO+) T cells sorted from blood. What this sample's cell subset or site label stands for: CD45RO+ enriched T cells. The source is a woman in her late teens or twenties in good health.

This clonotype was seen repeatedly, ten times or more. V and J are TRBV4-1 and TRBJ1-6; D not certain. The CDR3 consists of 13 residues. V was cut by 0 bases and J by 10 bases, with 7 bases left in between. Germline CDR1 is MGHRA and CDR2 is YSYEKL. The CDR3 loop reads CASSQDRGSPLHF. In DNA form, the CDR3 reads TGCGCCAGCAGCCAAGATCGAGGCTCACCCCTCCACTTT.

There are a few counts of this clonotype. The chain joins TRBV2 to TRBJ2-7, with a possible D match to TRBD1 (5 bases). The germline gives CDR1 SNHLY, CDR2 FYNNEI. The CDR3 contains 15 residues. V lost 1 base and J 3 bases, leaving 13 bases between the germline ends. The CDR3 nucleotides are TGTGCCAGCAGTGAAGAACAGGCTCCCTTCTACGAGCAGTACTTC. Amino acid sequence: CASSEEQAPFYEQYF.

This clonotype came up a few times. The chain joins TRBV7-8 to TRBJ1-2, with D perhaps matching TRBD1 (6 bases). Looked up from germline, CDR1 is SGHVS and CDR2 is FQNEAQ. Trimming removed 6 bases from V and 7 bases from J, with 24 bases in between. The CDR3 has 16 amino acids. DNA of the CDR3: TGTGCCAGCAGTCTAAACGCCAGACAGGACTTTGGTGGCTACACCTTC. Protein product: CASSLNARQDFGGYTF.

This chain links TRBV4-3 with TRBJ2-1, with 10 positions matching TRBD2. CDR1 LGHNA and CDR2 YSLEER come from the germline V gene. The CDR3 contains 16 residues. With 3 bases clipped from V and 9 bases from J, the junction kept 11 bases outside the gene matches. This chain's CDR3 is CASSQLASGRRSEQFF. CDR3 nucleotide sequence: TGCGCCAGCAGCCAGTTAGCTAGCGGGAGAAGGTCTGAGCAGTTCTTC.

This clonotype has a handful of counts. The rearrangement joins TRBV20-1 to TRBJ2-1; possibly TRBD2 for D (5 bases). This CDR3 has 13 amino acids. Germline-derived CDR1 and CDR2 are DFQATT and SNEGSKA (reference sequence). V lost 5 bases to trimming and J lost 14 bases, with 22 bases between them. CDR3 residues: CSAYKKDSLKKFF. CDR3 nucleotides: TGCAGTGCTTACAAAAAGGACTCGTTAAAGAAGTTCTTC.

This clonotype was counted a few times. V usage is TRBV27 and J usage is TRBJ1-4, with TRBD1 identical over 8 bases. CDR1 is MNHEY, CDR2 SMNVEV, per germline (reference sequence). CDR3 length equals 14 residues. Germline trimming cut 10 bases from V and 0 bases from J; bases unmatched to any gene: 4. The chain's CDR3 is CATGGPATNEKLFF. The CDR3 nucleotides are TGTGCCACAGGGGGCCCGGCAACTAATGAAAAACTGTTTTTT.

The table lists this clonotype with many counts. The V call is TRBV7-2, the J call TRBJ2-7; the D gene could be TRBD1 or TRBD2 (5 bases each). The CDR3 covers 13 residues. Trimming cost V 4 bases and J 2 bases, with 9 bases left between them. CDR1 SGHTA and CDR2 FQGNSA come from the germline V gene. The CDR3 coding sequence is TGTGCCAGCAGCTCGGGACCGCCCTACGAGCAGTACTTC. It translates to CASSSGPPYEQYF.

This sequence joins TRBV11-3 and TRBJ2-1; 8 bases match TRBD2. The germline V gene encodes CDR1 SGHNT and CDR2 YENEEA. Trimming cost V 0 bases and J 4 bases; bases outside gene matches: 5. This CDR3 is 16 amino acids long. DNA of the CDR3: TGTGCCAGCAGCTTAGATATGGGACTAGGGTACAATGAGCAGTTCTTC. It specifies CASSLDMGLGYNEQFF.

This clonotype was seen at least ten times. The chain recombines TRBV5-1 with TRBJ1-2; D call uncertain. CDR1 SGHRS and CDR2 YFSETQ come from the germline V gene. The CDR3 is 18 residues long. The V end was cut by 0 bases, the J end by 0 bases, with 18 bases between. CDR3 coding DNA: TGCGCCAGCAGCTTGGTATCGGGCGCGGTCATCGCTAACTATGGCTACACCTTC. Protein: CASSLVSGAVIANYGYTF. Full variable domain (rest looked up from reference TRBV5-1 and TRBJ1-2): KAGVTQTPRYLIKTRGQQVTLSCSPISGHRSVSWYQQTPGQGLQFLFEYFSETQRNKGNFPGRFSGRQFSNSRSEMNVSTLELGDSALYLCASSLVSGAVIANYGYTFGSGTRLTVV.

The sample holds one count of this clonotype. This may be a read error, as it is one base from a much larger clone. This CDR3 fails to terminate in the conserved phenylalanine or tryptophan, so it likely reflects a read error. The chain has TRBV5-1 and TRBJ2-3, with 8 nucleotides matching TRBD1. The CDR3 covers 14 residues. Per the germline V gene, CDR1 is SGHRS and CDR2 is YFSETQ. Trimming removed 4 bases from V and 2 bases from J; junction bases left unmatched: 3. The CDR3 coding sequence is TGCGCCAGCAGCCAGGACAGGGTCACAGATACGCAGTATCTT. Protein product: CASSQDRVTDTQYL.

This clonotype was seen ten or more times. The V and J genes are TRBV7-2 and TRBJ2-3; tentatively, D is TRBD2 (6 bases). Germline CDR1 SGHTA, CDR2 FQGNSA. CDR3 length: 16 amino acids. Between the trimmed V and J ends, which lost 1 base and 3 bases, there was a span of 14 bases. This chain's CDR3 is CASSLVQGLRTDTQYF. In DNA, the CDR3 is TGTGCCAGCAGCTTAGTGCAGGGACTTAGGACAGATACGCAGTATTTT.

This clonotype was seen at least ten times. The chain employs TRBV20-1 and TRBJ2-1; D ambiguous. With 0 bases removed from V and 0 bases from J, the gap between germline ends came to 12 bases. CDR3 size: 16 residues. Germline V gene sequence: CDR1 DFQATT, CDR2 SNEGSKA (reference sequence). The CDR3 region has the DNA TGCAGTGCTAGAGATTCGATAGCAACCTCCTACAATGAGCAGTTCTTC. Protein: CSARDSIATSYNEQFF.

This clonotype was observed a few times. The chain recombines TRBV6-6 with TRBJ1-1; D is ambiguous. The CDR3 has 12 residues. The germline V and J ends were trimmed by 2 bases and 11 bases, with 12 bases remaining between them. The germline V gene encodes CDR1 MNHNY and CDR2 SVGAGI (reference sequence). CDR3 nucleotide sequence: TGTGCCAGCAGTTACAGAAAGGGTTCGGCTTTCTTT. Translated, it gives CASSYRKGSAFF.

In this sample, this clonotype turned up many times. This chain connects TRBV20-1 to TRBJ2-7; no firm D call. The CDR3 spans 13 residues. CDR1 and CDR2 from the germline V gene are DFQATT and SNEGSKA (reference sequence). Trimming removed 1 base at V and 2 bases at J, with 9 bases between. The CDR3 reads CSARAPSPYEQYF. DNA of the CDR3: TGCAGTGCTAGAGCCCCAAGTCCCTACGAGCAGTACTTC.

The chain recombines TRBV30 with TRBJ1-1; no reliable D call. V was clipped by 3 bases and J by 1 base, with 9 bases between them. This CDR3 has 13 residues. The germline CDR1 and CDR2 sequences are GTSNPN and SVGIG (reference sequence). The CDR3 coding sequence is TGTGCCTGGAGGTCGGGAGGGAACACTGAAGCTTTCTTT. It codes for CAWRSGGNTEAFF.